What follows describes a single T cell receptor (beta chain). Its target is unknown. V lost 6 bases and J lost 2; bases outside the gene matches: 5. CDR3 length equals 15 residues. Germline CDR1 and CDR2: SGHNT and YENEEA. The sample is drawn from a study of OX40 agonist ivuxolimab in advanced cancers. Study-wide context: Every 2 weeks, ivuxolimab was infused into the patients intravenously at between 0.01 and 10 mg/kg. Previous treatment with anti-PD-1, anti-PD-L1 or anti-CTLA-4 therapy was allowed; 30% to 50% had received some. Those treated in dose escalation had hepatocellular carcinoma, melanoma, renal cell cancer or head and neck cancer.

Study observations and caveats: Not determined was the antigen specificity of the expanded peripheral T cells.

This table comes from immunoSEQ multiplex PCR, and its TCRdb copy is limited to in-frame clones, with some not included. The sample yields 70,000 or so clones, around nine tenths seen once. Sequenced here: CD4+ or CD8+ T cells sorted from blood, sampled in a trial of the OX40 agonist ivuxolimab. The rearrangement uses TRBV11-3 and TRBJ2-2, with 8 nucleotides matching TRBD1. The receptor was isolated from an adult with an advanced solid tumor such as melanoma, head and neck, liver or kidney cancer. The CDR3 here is CASRKGQDNTGELFF. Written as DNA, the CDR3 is TGTGCCAGCAGAAAGGGACAGGATAACACCGGGGAGCTGTTTTTT. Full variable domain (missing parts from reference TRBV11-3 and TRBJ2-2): EAGVVQSPRYKIIEKKQPVAFWCNPISGHNTLYWYLQNLGQGPELLIRYENEEAVDDSQLPKDRFSAERLKGVDSTLKIQPAELGDSAVYLCASRKGQDNTGELFFGEGSRLTVL.